A single count supports the clone carrying this TCR beta chain. Original handling: Amplification of reference gene primers was used by the study to estimate nucleated cell counts. The assay was immunoSEQ multiplex PCR, and TCRdb's table has in-frame clones only and misses some. Clone size and V and J calls were adopted from that table, with D and trimming inferred from the DNA. Among around 120,000 clones listed, about 90% were seen once. These data are taken from a study of blood T cell repertoires in COVID-19. Whole-study context: The United States, Italy and Spain supplied acute and convalescent COVID-19 samples.

The CDR3 consists of 14 residues. Germline-derived CDR1 and CDR2 are SGDLS and YYNGEE. With V trimmed by 7 bases and J by 0 bases, 3 bases remained unmatched. This TCR was recovered from a woman aged 65 to 85 with acute or convalescent COVID-19. The source material was peripheral blood. This chain uses TRBV9 with TRBJ2-5; 10 nucleotides agree with TRBD2. The CDR3 DNA is TGTGCCAGCGAGCGGGGGGGAAACCAAGAGACCCAGTACTTC. It codes for CASERGGNQETQYF.